These 25 T cell receptor beta chains were sequenced from one sample in a study of identifying expanded T cells in peripheral blood. Sequenced by immunoSEQ multiplex PCR; TCRdb stores in-frame clones only, minus some. The sample holds about 130,000 clones; approximately 86% are singletons and the top ten take 8.4%. The specimen was blood. The receptors were sampled from a person aged 18-69 years in good health.

The chain links TRBV19 to TRBJ2-1; D could derive from TRBD1 or TRBD2 (5 bases each). V lost 3 bases, J lost 6 bases, and 15 bases lay in between. Germline values: CDR1 LNHDA, CDR2 SQIVND (reference sequence). The CDR3 contains 15 residues. CDR3 nucleotide sequence: TGTGCCAGTAGTATTTCAGGGAGTGTCCCCAATGAGCAGTTCTTC. Its translation is CASSISGSVPNEQFF.

This clone was detected once. The V gene is TRBV15, the J gene TRBJ1-1; D perhaps matches TRBD1 (6 bases). The ends were cut back, 3 bases at V and 6 bases at J, with 14 bases in the middle. This CDR3 spans 14 amino acids. Per the germline V gene, CDR1 is LNHNV and CDR2 is YYDKDF (reference sequence). CDR3 sequence: CATSRPRGLAEAFF. DNA for the CDR3: TGTGCCACCAGCAGGCCCAGGGGATTGGCTGAAGCTTTCTTT.

The CDR3 sequence: CASSLAQSIQEREQYF. The CDR3 DNA reads as TGCGCCAGCAGCTTGGCCCAAAGTATCCAGGAACGCGAGCAGTACTTC. The rearrangement links TRBV5-1 to TRBJ2-7; D remains ambiguous. The CDR3 has 16 residues. Deletions cut 0 bases from V and 6 bases from J, with 19 bases between. CDR1 is SGHRS, CDR2 YFSETQ, per germline.

This clone is medium-sized. V is TRBV14 and J is TRBJ2-3; D is perhaps TRBD2 (6 bases). The CDR3 is 17 amino acids. Germline-derived CDR1 and CDR2 are SGHDN and FVKESK. Trimming removed 0 bases from V and 0 bases from J, with 13 bases in between. The CDR3 DNA follows: TGTGCCAGCAGCCAAGATCCGGCGGGAACTAGCACAGATACGCAGTATTTT. Amino acid sequence: CASSQDPAGTSTDTQYF.

The DNA of the CDR3 is TGTGCCAGCAGTCGGACAGGGGAGGTTGGGGAGCAGTACTTC. Its protein is CASSRTGEVGEQYF. The gene calls are TRBV6-6 and TRBJ2-7; TRBD1 matches 9 bases. V lost 5 bases to trimming and J lost 7 bases; unmatched junction nucleotides: 9. CDR1 MNHNY and CDR2 SVGAGI come from the germline V gene (reference sequence). The CDR3 length is 14 residues.

The genes are TRBV28 and TRBJ1-5; D perhaps matches TRBD1 (6 bases). The V and J ends lost 5 bases and 2 bases respectively, with 10 bases between them. The CDR3 sequence is 14 residues long. From germline, CDR1 is MDHEN and CDR2 SYDVKM. The CDR3 coding sequence is TGTGCCAGCAGTGCCAGACAGGGCAATCAGCCCCAGCATTTT. It translates to CASSARQGNQPQHF.

V and J are TRBV4-3 and TRBJ2-1; the match to TRBD1 covers 7 bases. CDR1 and CDR2 from the germline V gene are LGHNA and YSLEER. V lost 2 bases to trimming and J lost 2 bases; unmatched junction nucleotides: 12. The CDR3 runs 18 residues. The CDR3 DNA reads as TGCGCCAGCAGCCAATTAAGCCCGACGCAGGGGGCCTACAATGAGCAGTTCTTC. This gives the protein CASSQLSPTQGAYNEQFF.

This sequence joins TRBV5-1 and TRBJ1-1; D is possibly TRBD1 (6 bases). In germline, CDR1 is SGHRS, CDR2 YFSETQ. V was trimmed by 4 bases and J by 4 bases, leaving 14 bases between them. This CDR3 has 14 amino acids. CDR3 bases: TGCGCCAGCAGCAAAGGGGGGTCAGGCACTGAAGCTTTCTTT. Residues: CASSKGGSGTEAFF.

The genes are TRBV11-2 and TRBJ1-1; tentative D call: TRBD1 (6 bases). Trimming cost V 4 bases and J 5 bases, with 11 bases left between them. The CDR3 runs to 13 residues. Germline V gene data show CDR1 as SGHAT and CDR2 as FQNNGV. Here the CDR3 DNA reads TGTGCCAGCAGCTCACAGGGCAGGACTGAAGCTTTCTTT. This sequence encodes CASSSQGRTEAFF.

This clone was counted only a few times. The chain couples TRBV19 to TRBJ1-5; D unresolved. V lost 1 base to trimming and J lost 7 bases, with 17 bases between them. The length of the CDR3 is 16 residues. Looked up from germline, CDR1 is LNHDA and CDR2 is SQIVND (reference sequence). The CDR3 DNA reads TGTGCCAGTAGTATAGCCCTCGGGAACAGCTTCCAGCCCCAGCATTTT. Its protein product is CASSIALGNSFQPQHF.

CDR3 in DNA: TGTGCCAGCAGCCTTGGACAGGGTGCCACTGAAGCTTTCTTT. This codes for CASSLGQGATEAFF. The J gene is TRBJ1-1, the V gene TRBV5-4; 8 nucleotides match TRBD1. Germline CDR1 reads SGHNT; CDR2 reads YYREEE (reference sequence). The CDR3 contains 14 residues. Trimming at V came to 4 bases and at J to 4 bases, leaving 6 bases not matched to a gene.

With regard to this clone: One end of the junction varies from germline; a read error may be responsible. This chain connects TRBV19 to TRBJ1-1, with no clear D. CDR3 length: 13 amino acids. Germline lookup yields CDR1 LNHDA and CDR2 SQIVND (reference sequence). Written as DNA, the CDR3 is TGTGCCAGTAGTATATCGGTTAGGGCTGAACCTTTCTTT. Translating gives CASSISVRAEPFF.

CDR3 in amino acids: CASSSTGEGYTF. The CDR3 nucleotides are TGTGCCAGCAGCTCCACAGGGGAAGGTTACACCTTC. This rearrangement joins TRBV5-4 to TRBJ1-2; 7 bases map to TRBD1. J gave up 11 bases and V 3 bases, and 7 bases lay outside the gene matches. The CDR3 is 12 amino acids. In germline, CDR1 is SGHNT, CDR2 YYREEE (reference sequence).

The J gene is TRBJ1-5, the V gene TRBV6-5, with D tentatively TRBD1 (5 bases). V was shortened by 2 bases and J by 3 bases, with 11 bases between the two germline ends. CDR3 length equals 15 residues. CDR1 and CDR2 (germline): MNHEY, SVGAGI. The CDR3 sequence: CASSYGQGANQPQHF. The CDR3 DNA reads TGTGCCAGCAGTTACGGGCAGGGCGCCAATCAGCCCCAGCATTTT.

V usage is TRBV5-1 and J usage is TRBJ2-5, with D possibly being TRBD1 (6 bases). Trimming cost V 4 bases and J 3 bases, with 10 bases left between them. The CDR3 totals 13 residues. Germline CDR1 is SGHRS and CDR2 is YFSETQ. The DNA for the CDR3 is TGCGCCAGCAGCGAATACAGGGAAGAGACCCAGTACTTC. It specifies CASSEYREETQYF.

The V and J genes are TRBV6-5 and TRBJ2-3; TRBD1 might be the D (6 bases). Germline lookup yields CDR1 MNHEY and CDR2 SVGAGI. Trimming took off 0 bases at V and 2 bases at J, with 9 bases between the two ends. CDR3 size: 15 residues. CDR3 sequence (DNA): TGTGCCAGCAGTTACTCGCCAGGGGACACAGATACGCAGTATTTT. Protein: CASSYSPGDTDTQYF.

The V call is TRBV21-1, the J call TRBJ1-2. TRBV21-1 is an annotated pseudogene. This CDR3 comprises 14 residues. This CDR3 is CASSKVGTVYGYTF. The CDR3 nucleotides read TGTGCCAGCAGCAAAGTGGGGACCGTCTATGGCTACACCTTC.

The genes are TRBV6-6 and TRBJ2-5; no definite D call. Germline values: CDR1 MNHNY, CDR2 SVGAGI (reference sequence). V was clipped by 7 bases and J by 3 bases, with 6 bases between them. The CDR3 contains 11 residues. CDR3 sequence reads: CASILEETQYF. In nucleotides, the CDR3 is TGTGCCAGCATTCTCGAAGAGACCCAGTACTTC.

J is TRBJ1-1 and V is TRBV10-3; 9 nucleotides align to TRBD1. Unmatched junction bases numbered 4, after V lost 6 bases and J lost 2 bases. The germline gives CDR1 ENHRY, CDR2 SYGVKD. This CDR3 comprises 14 residues. The CDR3 DNA reads as TGTGCCATCAGCTCGGGACAGGGTAACACTGAAGCTTTCTTT. Translating gives CAISSGQGNTEAFF.

This clone has only a few counts. Sequence at one end of the junction differs from germline and may be a read error. This chain connects TRBV9 to TRBJ1-1, with D possibly being TRBD1 (5 bases). CDR3 length: 8 amino acids. CDR1 is SGDLS, CDR2 YYNGEE, per germline. CDR3: CASSQGVF. The DNA for the CDR3 is TGTGCCAGCAGCCAGGGTGTCTTT.

Here the CDR3 reads CASSPGGTSGTLETQYF. For the CDR3, the DNA is TGTGCCAGCAGCCCCGGTGGGACTAGCGGGACGCTGGAGACCCAGTACTTC. The gene calls are TRBV11-3 and TRBJ2-5; TRBD2 matches 13 bases. J was trimmed by 5 bases and V by 5 bases; bases with no gene match: 11. Germline V gene lookup returns CDR1 SGHNT and CDR2 YENEEA. The length of the CDR3 is 17 residues.

The CDR3 loop is CASSPGEDSPLHF. CDR3 sequence (DNA): TGCGCCAGCAGCCCAGGGGAGGATTCACCCCTCCACTTT. The chain couples TRBV5-1 to TRBJ1-6; possibly TRBD1 for D (6 bases). V was pared by 4 bases and J by 8 bases, with 10 bases between. Germline CDR1 is SGHRS and CDR2 is YFSETQ. The CDR3 loop spans 13 amino acids.

The rearrangement links TRBV5-1 to TRBJ2-5; 7 bases match TRBD2. Germline-derived CDR1 and CDR2 are SGHRS and YFSETQ. This CDR3 comprises 15 residues. The V segment lost 6 bases and the J segment 5 bases; nucleotides outside the gene matches: 13. The CDR3 loop reads CASTSTPWGGETQYF. The CDR3 DNA sequence: TGCGCCAGCACCTCTACCCCGTGGGGGGGGGAGACCCAGTACTTC.

The genes are TRBV7-8 and TRBJ1-4; TRBD1 might be the D (5 bases). V lost 2 bases to trimming and J lost 8 bases, with 9 bases between them. The CDR3 is 13 residues long. Germline CDR1 is SGHVS and CDR2 is FQNEAQ. In nucleotides, the CDR3 is TGTGCCAGCAGCTTACAGGGCTCCGAAAAACTGTTTTTT. Translation: CASSLQGSEKLFF.

The chain recombines TRBV5-1 with TRBJ2-5; 10 bases match TRBD2. The V gene end was trimmed by 5 bases and the J gene end by 3 bases; junction bases not matched to a gene: 4. Germline values: CDR1 SGHRS, CDR2 YFSETQ. This CDR3 has 14 residues. The CDR3 loop is CASSSGLAEETQYF. Written as DNA, the CDR3 is TGCGCCAGCAGTTCCGGACTAGCGGAAGAGACCCAGTACTTC.